This passage covers 13 T cell receptor beta chains from one sample sequenced in a study of regulatory T cells in long-lasting Graves disease. Regarding time point: newly diagnosed GD, antithyroid drugs for less than 3 months. Extracted PBMC RNA gave rise to the TCR library. CDR3 regions were amplified by Arm-PCR using iRepertoire HTBI primers to build TCR beta libraries. TCRdb fed the multiplex PCR reads into MiXCR, producing one record per CDR3 protein. This table has over 500,000 distinct CDR3 sequences, about 16% appearing once. This sample was shared with a second study, whose subject was T cells in Graves' hyperthyroidism and ophthalmopathy.

The source material was peripheral blood mononuclear cells (PBMCs), sampled at new diagnosis, from a patient treated with antithyroid drugs. These receptors originate from a man between 18 and 35 years old with Graves disease.

This sequence joins TRBV19 and TRBJ1-1, with 10 positions matching TRBD1. The CDR3 extends over 16 amino acids. The V and J ends lost 5 bases and 4 bases, in that order; junction bases with no gene match: 10. Germline V gene lookup returns CDR1 LNHDA and CDR2 SQIVND (reference sequence). CDR3 sequence reads: CASSPRPGQGSTEAFF. In nucleotides, the CDR3 is TGTGCCAGTAGTCCTCGGCCGGGACAGGGGAGCACTGAAGCTTTCTTT.

This clonotype appeared many times. The gene calls are TRBV24-1 and TRBJ1-4; 8 nucleotides line up with TRBD1. Germline assignment: CDR1 KGHDR and CDR2 SFDVKD. This CDR3 spans 15 amino acids. The trim removed 4 bases at V and 7 bases at J, leaving 7 bases unmatched. The CDR3 sequence: CATSEAGGGGEKLFF. The CDR3 DNA follows: TGTGCCACCAGTGAGGCAGGGGGCGGCGGTGAAAAACTGTTTTTT.

This clonotype was seen repeatedly, ten times or more. The gene calls are TRBV30 and TRBJ2-5; D remains unclear. CDR1 is GTSNPN, CDR2 SVGIG, per germline (reference sequence). The CDR3 runs 14 residues. V lost 4 bases, J lost 1 base, and 13 bases lay in between. CDR3 coding DNA: TGTGCCTGGACCTCATGGGAATTCCAAGAGACCCAGTACTTC. Translated: CAWTSWEFQETQYF.

The rearrangement links TRBV9 to TRBJ2-5, with 10 bases identical to TRBD2. The V and J ends lost 0 bases and 2 bases, in that order; junction bases with no gene match: 4. The CDR3 totals 16 residues. From germline, CDR1 is SGDLS and CDR2 YYNGEE. CDR3 DNA sequence: TGTGCCAGCAGCGTAGAGGAACTAGCGGGACAAGAGACCCAGTACTTC. It yields the protein CASSVEELAGQETQYF. The entire variable domain, with the rest obtained from reference TRBV9 and TRBJ2-5, is as follows: DSGVTQTPKHLITATGQRVTLRCSPRSGDLSVYWYQQSLDQGLQFLIQYYNGEERAKGNILERFSAQQFPDLHSELNLSSLELGDSALYFCASSVEELAGQETQYFGPGTRLLVL.

This clonotype was seen a few times. This sequence joins TRBV7-6 and TRBJ2-1; no definite D call. V was trimmed by 1 base and J by 2 bases, leaving 12 bases between them. Per the germline V gene, CDR1 is SGHVS and CDR2 is FNYEAQ. CDR3 size: 16 residues. DNA of the CDR3: TGTGCCAGCAGCTTAGTGTCGGAGATGGCCTACAATGAGCAGTTCTTC. This gives the protein CASSLVSEMAYNEQFF.

In this sample, this clonotype turned up a few times. The V and J genes are TRBV20-1 and TRBJ1-1, with D maybe TRBD1 (5 bases). The CDR3 is made up of 14 amino acids. Germline values: CDR1 DFQATT, CDR2 SNEGSKA (reference sequence). Trimming took 6 bases from V and 1 from J, leaving 15 bases between them. The CDR3 coding sequence is TGCAGTGCCCAGGGAGGGGTGGGGAACACTGAAGCTTTCTTT. Residues: CSAQGGVGNTEAFF.

This clonotype was seen a handful of times. The rearrangement uses TRBV9 and TRBJ2-7, with unresolved D. V lost 1 base to trimming and J lost 0 bases, with 5 bases between them. Germline assignment: CDR1 SGDLS and CDR2 YYNGEE. There are 13 residues in the CDR3. In DNA, the CDR3 is TGTGCCAGCAGCGTATCCCCCTCCTACGAGCAGTACTTC. This gives the protein CASSVSPSYEQYF.

CDR3 nucleotide sequence: TGTGCCAGCAGCCAGGTAGGAGGGGGGGACAATGAGCAGTTCTTC. This codes for CASSQVGGGDNEQFF. The rearrangement uses TRBV3-1 and TRBJ2-1; tentative D call: TRBD2 (7 bases). CDR3 length equals 15 residues. Trimming removed 3 bases from V and 5 bases from J, with 14 bases in between. The germline V gene encodes CDR1 LGHDT and CDR2 YNNKEL (reference sequence).

V gene TRBV6-5 combines with J gene TRBJ1-5; a possible D gene is TRBD1 (6 bases). Trimming removed 0 bases at V and 2 bases at J, with 8 bases between. There are 15 residues in the CDR3. The V gene's germline CDR1 is MNHEY and CDR2 SVGAGI. The CDR3 DNA is TGTGCCAGCAGTTACTCGGGACACGGCAATCAGCCCCAGCATTTT. Translated: CASSYSGHGNQPQHF.

A note on this clonotype: Its ends do not fully match the called genes, so a read error is possible. The rearrangement joins TRBV5-6 to TRBJ2-7, with TRBD1 matching 8 bases. The CDR3 loop spans 14 amino acids. Germline V gives CDR1 SGHDT, CDR2 YYEEEE. CDR3 sequence: CASSSRDRSFEQYF. CDR3 coding DNA: TGTGCCAGCAGCTCCCGGGACAGGTCCTTCGAGCAGTACTTC. Looking up the rest from reference TRBV5-6 and TRBJ2-7 gives the full variable domain: DAGVTQSPTHLIKTRGQQVTLRCSPKSGHDTVSWYQQALGQGPQFIFQYYEEEERQRGNFPDRFSGHQFPNYSSELNVNALLLGDSALYLCASSSRDRSFEQYFGPGTRLTVT.

This clonotype has more than one count but fewer than ten. V is TRBV20-1 and J is TRBJ2-1; D gene uncertain. The CDR3 is 13 amino acids. V gave up 4 bases and J gave up 1 base, with 8 bases separating them. Germline assignment: CDR1 DFQATT and CDR2 SNEGSKA (reference sequence). CDR3 region: CSAISRSYNEQFF. CDR3 DNA: TGCAGTGCTATTAGCAGGTCCTACAATGAGCAGTTCTTC.

This chain uses TRBV24-1 with TRBJ2-1, with 9 bases matching TRBD1. The V gene end was trimmed by 7 bases and the J gene end by 6 bases; junction bases not matched to a gene: 3. The CDR3 is made up of 13 amino acids. CDR1 and CDR2 from the germline V gene are KGHDR and SFDVKD. CDR3 loop: CATSRTGVNEQFF. The CDR3 DNA reads TGTGCCACCAGCCGGACAGGGGTCAATGAGCAGTTCTTC.

This clonotype was seen only a few times. V and J are TRBV20-1 and TRBJ2-4; 9 positions match TRBD2. The CDR3 covers 15 residues. Trimming at V came to 1 base and at J to 6 bases, leaving 7 bases not matched to a gene. The germline CDR1 and CDR2 sequences are DFQATT and SNEGSKA (reference sequence). In nucleotides, the CDR3 is TGCAGTGCTAGAGGGGGACTAGCAGTTCGAAACATTCAGTACTTC. Amino acids: CSARGGLAVRNIQYF.